The 30 T cell receptor beta chains in this list originate from one sample, sequenced in a study of vaccination and CD4 T cells after COVID-19. The antigens for these receptors are not known. Noted time point: late sampling 161 to 241 days after vaccination in a few convalescent patients. Specified treatment: roughly 11-day PBMC culture with coronavirus spike peptide pools or control peptides (ViraFEST assay). Cultured CD4+ T-cell DNA underwent Oncomine TCR Beta short-read sequencing. TCRdb reanalysed the PCR reads using MiXCR and keeps one entry per CDR3 protein. The repertoire has under 20,000 distinct CDR3 sequences, about 45% of them found once; the top ten carry 15% to 20%. This specimen was CD4+ T cells from blood, cultured in vitro, taken about 7 months after SARS-CoV-2 vaccination. The receptor set was obtained from a human donor who had recovered from COVID-19.

The J gene is TRBJ2-5, the V gene TRBV7-2; D is ambiguous. Germline CDR1 SGHTA, CDR2 FQGNSA. Trimming stripped 0 bases from V and 1 base from J, with 6 bases between. CDR3 length: 14 residues. For the CDR3, the DNA is TGTGCCAGCAGCTTAGCAGGTATCCAAGAGACCCAGTACTTC. It is translated as CASSLAGIQETQYF.

The chain is built from TRBV24-1 and TRBJ2-2; D unresolved. The germline V gene has CDR1 KGHDR and CDR2 SFDVKD. The CDR3 has 13 amino acids. Trimming took off 6 bases at V and 3 bases at J, with 7 bases between the two ends. CDR3 in DNA: TGTGCCACCAGTCGTGAATACACCGGGGAGCTGTTTTTT. Translation gives CATSREYTGELFF.

This clonotype was found a few times. This chain joins TRBV7-2 and TRBJ1-2; D might be TRBD1 (6 bases). The CDR3 spans 15 residues. CDR1 is SGHTA, CDR2 FQGNSA, per germline. The ends were cut back, 5 bases at V and 7 bases at J, with 20 bases in the middle. CDR3 protein: CASSAQGQFSAGYTF. The CDR3 DNA sequence: TGTGCCAGCAGCGCACAGGGCCAATTTTCGGCTGGCTACACCTTC.

The chain combines TRBV20-1 with TRBJ1-1; D uncertain. The CDR3 loop spans 14 amino acids. Germline lookup yields CDR1 DFQATT and CDR2 SNEGSKA (reference sequence). Trimming shortened V by 8 bases and J by 2 bases, and 18 bases separated the two germline ends. CDR3 loop: CSTRKTRYNTEAFF. The CDR3 nucleotides are TGCAGTACTCGTAAGACACGGTACAACACTGAAGCTTTCTTT.

Sample share makes this clonotype medium-sized. The chain has TRBV20-1 and TRBJ2-3; D unclear. CDR3 length equals 10 residues. Germline V CDR1 and CDR2: DFQATT, SNEGSKA (reference sequence). The V end was cut by 7 bases, the J end by 6 bases, with 8 bases between. The CDR3: CSVDGDTQYF. CDR3 coding DNA: TGCAGTGTAGATGGGGATACGCAGTATTTT.

The chain employs TRBV20-1 and TRBJ2-1; 7 nucleotides agree with TRBD2. Trimming cost V 3 bases and J 0 bases; bases outside gene matches: 5. The V gene's germline CDR1 is DFQATT and CDR2 SNEGSKA (reference sequence). The CDR3 length is 15 residues. CDR3 region: CSASRASGSYNEQFF. The CDR3 DNA reads TGCAGTGCTAGTAGAGCTAGCGGCTCCTACAATGAGCAGTTCTTC.

Only a few counts were recorded for this clonotype. The chain employs TRBV20-1 and TRBJ1-1, with D possibly being TRBD1 (5 bases). The CDR3 is made up of 15 amino acids. The ends were cut back, 0 bases at V and 6 bases at J, with 17 bases in the middle. Germline CDR1 reads DFQATT; CDR2 reads SNEGSKA (reference sequence). The CDR3 region has the DNA TGCAGTGCTAGAGAGCGTCAGGGTGGGCGGGCTGAAGCTTTCTTT. Encoded protein: CSARERQGGRAEAFF.

In DNA form, the CDR3 reads TGTGCCAGCAGCTTAGGGGTCGGGGTACAGACCCAGTACTTC. It encodes CASSLGVGVQTQYF. The chain couples TRBV7-8 to TRBJ2-5, with a possible D match to TRBD2 (5 bases). V was pared by 1 base and J by 6 bases, with 12 bases between. The CDR3 covers 14 residues. CDR1 SGHVS and CDR2 FQNEAQ come from the germline V gene.

This clonotype was observed a handful of times. J is TRBJ1-1 and V is TRBV11-2; no firm D call. The V gene lost 0 bases and the J gene lost 0 bases, with 8 bases spanning the gap. The germline gives CDR1 SGHAT, CDR2 FQNNGV. There are 15 residues in the CDR3. The CDR3 loop reads CASSLDLQMNTEAFF. The CDR3 nucleotides are TGTGCCAGCAGCTTAGACCTACAGATGAACACTGAAGCTTTCTTT.

The genes are TRBV16 and TRBJ1-1, with D possibly TRBD1 on 6 matching bases. Germline V gene data show CDR1 as KGHSY and CDR2 as FQNENV. The CDR3 runs to 13 residues. V dropped 7 bases and J dropped 1 base, with 10 bases sitting between them. The CDR3: CASTPQGNTEAFF. The CDR3 nucleotides read TGTGCCAGCACCCCACAGGGGAACACTGAAGCTTTCTTT.

This rearrangement joins TRBV6-1 to TRBJ2-1; 9 nucleotides match TRBD1. Germline V lookup: CDR1 MNHNS, CDR2 SASEGT. This CDR3 region has 15 residues. The ends lost 6 bases at V and 7 bases at J; junction bases unmatched: 10. CDR3 protein: CASSLTDRGWNEQFF. CDR3 coding DNA: TGTGCCAGCAGCCTCACGGACAGGGGATGGAATGAGCAGTTCTTC.

The V and J genes are TRBV5-4 and TRBJ2-6; a weak D match, TRBD1 (5 bases). The CDR3 extends over 15 amino acids. V lost 1 base and J lost 2, with 7 bases in between. The V gene's germline CDR1 is SGHNT and CDR2 YYREEE (reference sequence). This chain's CDR3 is CASSLPGTGANVLTF. CDR3 DNA sequence: TGTGCCAGCAGCTTGCCAGGGACTGGGGCCAACGTCCTGACTTTC.

This chain joins TRBV5-6 and TRBJ2-1; D call uncertain. The germline V and J ends were trimmed by 0 bases and 2 bases, with 3 bases remaining between them. Germline V gives CDR1 SGHDT, CDR2 YYEEEE. This CDR3 is 13 amino acids long. CDR3 nucleotides: TGTGCCAGCAGCTTGGACACCTACAATGAGCAGTTCTTC. Protein product: CASSLDTYNEQFF.

In DNA, the CDR3 is TGTGCCAGCAGCCCCTCCGGGAGGGAATACAATGAGCAGTTCTTC. Amino acid sequence: CASSPSGREYNEQFF. The rearrangement links TRBV7-3 to TRBJ2-1; 8 bases are a match to TRBD2. Trimming at V came to 5 bases and at J to 4 bases, leaving 7 bases not matched to a gene. Germline-derived CDR1 and CDR2 are SGHTA and FQGTGA. The CDR3 spans 15 residues.

This clonotype is classed as medium-sized. The V and J genes are TRBV20-1 and TRBJ2-7; 8 bases are shared with TRBD2. The germline gives CDR1 DFQATT, CDR2 SNEGSKA (reference sequence). Trimming took 2 bases from V and 5 from J; bases not matched to a gene: 8. The CDR3 runs 14 residues. The CDR3 is CSARKPGLGNEQYF. The CDR3 nucleotides read TGCAGTGCTAGAAAACCGGGACTAGGTAACGAGCAGTACTTC.

This clonotype appeared a few times. The V and J genes are TRBV7-2 and TRBJ1-5; D is ambiguous. This CDR3 is built from 13 residues. Germline lookup yields CDR1 SGHTA and CDR2 FQGNSA. V was shortened by 1 base and J by 4 bases, with 5 bases between the two germline ends. The CDR3 protein is CASSLDANQPQHF. The CDR3 nucleotides read TGTGCCAGCAGCTTAGATGCGAATCAGCCCCAGCATTTT.

In this sample, this clonotype turned up a few times. This sequence joins TRBV6-5 and TRBJ1-2; 7 nucleotides match TRBD1. The CDR3 length is 14 residues. Trimming at V came to 2 bases and at J to 8 bases, leaving 8 bases not matched to a gene. Germline CDR1 reads MNHEY; CDR2 reads SVGAGI. In nucleotides, the CDR3 is TGTGCCAGCAGTTACGGGGAGGGGGCAGGCGGCTACACCTTC. Translating gives CASSYGEGAGGYTF.

V usage is TRBV2 and J usage is TRBJ1-1; D is ambiguous. Trimming removed 4 bases from V and 0 bases from J, with 6 bases in between. The CDR3 consists of 13 residues. Germline V gene data show CDR1 as SNHLY and CDR2 as FYNNEI. The CDR3 DNA follows: TGTGCCAGCAGTGTAAGTTTGAACACTGAAGCTTTCTTT. Translated: CASSVSLNTEAFF. Drawing the rest from reference TRBV2 and TRBJ1-1, the complete variable domain is EPEVTQTPSHQVTQMGQEVILRCVPISNHLYFYWYRQILGQKVEFLVSFYNNEISEKSEIFDDQFSVERPDGSNFTLKIRSTKLEDSAMYFCASSVSLNTEAFFGQGTRLTVV.

The chain joins TRBV20-1 to TRBJ2-7, with TRBD1 matching 7 bases. The V gene end was trimmed by 3 bases and the J gene end by 4 bases; junction bases not matched to a gene: 12. Germline loops: CDR1 DFQATT, CDR2 SNEGSKA (reference sequence). The CDR3 is made up of 15 amino acids. CDR3 amino acids: CSASSPGQSAYEQYF. Written as DNA, the CDR3 is TGCAGTGCTAGCAGTCCGGGACAGTCCGCGTACGAGCAGTACTTC.

This clonotype has just a few counts. The rearrangement uses TRBV19 and TRBJ2-5; TRBD2 might be the D (7 bases). V lost 1 base to trimming and J lost 5 bases, with 17 bases between them. CDR3 length: 16 residues. Germline lookup yields CDR1 LNHDA and CDR2 SQIVND (reference sequence). CDR3 DNA sequence: TGTGCCAGTAGTATAGTAGGCGGGGGCGGAGGTGAGACCCAGTACTTC. It yields the protein CASSIVGGGGGETQYF.

This chain connects TRBV10-3 to TRBJ1-5, with 7 nucleotides matching TRBD1. Germline V gene sequence: CDR1 ENHRY, CDR2 SYGVKD. The CDR3 spans 15 residues. With 3 bases clipped from V and 4 bases from J, the junction kept 6 bases outside the gene matches. CDR3 sequence: CAISDQGVGNQPQHF. The CDR3 DNA is TGTGCCATCAGTGATCAGGGGGTTGGTAATCAGCCCCAGCATTTT.

In its sample, this clonotype was seen a few times. The CDR3 DNA is TGCAGTGCTAGAAGGGACAGCAATCAGCCCCAGCATTTT. It codes for CSARRDSNQPQHF. This chain links TRBV20-1 with TRBJ1-5; TRBD1 might be the D (5 bases). The CDR3 has 13 amino acids. V shed 2 bases and J shed 1 base, with 6 bases lying between them. Germline loops: CDR1 DFQATT, CDR2 SNEGSKA (reference sequence).

CDR3 sequence reads: CASGPGGLADTQYF. CDR3 bases: TGTGCTAGTGGTCCCGGCGGGCTGGCAGATACGCAGTATTTT. V usage is TRBV12-5 and J usage is TRBJ2-3; possibly TRBD2 for D (5 bases). This CDR3 contains 14 residues. The V end lost 5 bases, the J end lost 4 bases, and 13 bases lay between the germline ends. Looked up from germline, CDR1 is LGHNT and CDR2 is FRNRAP.

There are a few counts of this clonotype. The chain joins TRBV11-3 to TRBJ1-2; 9 bases fit TRBD1. CDR1 SGHNT and CDR2 YENEEA come from the germline V gene. The V segment lost 3 bases and the J segment 7 bases; nucleotides outside the gene matches: 12. The CDR3 covers 16 residues. The CDR3 sequence is CASSLSGQGIAGGYTF. The CDR3 region has the DNA TGTGCCAGCAGCTTGTCGGGACAGGGAATTGCCGGTGGCTACACCTTC.

The chain is built from TRBV21-1 and TRBJ1-1. TRBV21-1 counts as a pseudogene. This CDR3 spans 17 amino acids. CDR3 in amino acids: CASPKGHSGVSNTEAFF. The CDR3 DNA is TGTGCCAGCCCAAAAGGACACTCGGGAGTTTCGAACACTGAAGCTTTCTTT.

V gene TRBV5-1 combines with J gene TRBJ2-5; TRBD1 matches 7 bases. Germline CDR1 reads SGHRS; CDR2 reads YFSETQ. The CDR3 extends over 14 amino acids. J was trimmed by 4 bases and V by 4 bases; bases with no gene match: 7. The CDR3 nucleotides are TGCGCCAGCAGCGAGACAGGGTATGGAGAGACCCAGTACTTC. Protein product: CASSETGYGETQYF.

This clonotype has only a few counts. The chain is built from TRBV7-2 and TRBJ2-7; no reliable D call. This CDR3 is built from 12 residues. Trimming took off 4 bases at V and 6 bases at J, with 10 bases between the two ends. Germline V CDR1 and CDR2: SGHTA, FQGNSA. CDR3 residues: CASSSYSTEQYF. The CDR3 DNA is TGTGCCAGCAGCTCCTATAGTACCGAGCAGTACTTC.

The chain joins TRBV4-1 to TRBJ1-5; possibly TRBD1 for D (6 bases). CDR1 is MGHRA and CDR2 is YSYEKL in the germline V gene. The CDR3 length is 16 residues. Deletions cut 1 base from V and 2 bases from J, with 12 bases between. The CDR3 protein is CASSQGRGARNQPQHF. The CDR3 nucleotides read TGCGCCAGCAGCCAAGGCAGGGGTGCCCGCAATCAGCCCCAGCATTTT.

This clonotype was counted between two and nine times. The chain recombines TRBV6-5 with TRBJ2-5, with 9 bases fitting TRBD2. Germline CDR1 MNHEY, CDR2 SVGAGI. Germline trimming cut 0 bases from V and 2 bases from J; bases unmatched to any gene: 4. This CDR3 has 16 amino acids. The CDR3 loop reads CASSYSPSGIQETQYF. DNA of the CDR3: TGTGCCAGCAGTTACTCGCCTAGCGGGATACAAGAGACCCAGTACTTC.

This clonotype was detected a few times. The V call is TRBV20-1, the J call TRBJ2-4, with a possible D match to TRBD1 (6 bases). CDR1 DFQATT and CDR2 SNEGSKA come from the germline V gene (reference sequence). With 6 bases removed from V and 7 bases from J, the gap between germline ends came to 10 bases. CDR3 length: 11 amino acids. CDR3 protein: CSAQGMNIQYF. In DNA form, the CDR3 reads TGCAGTGCGCAGGGGATGAACATTCAGTACTTC.